A single T cell receptor beta chain is shown here with its context. These data are taken from a study of cytomegalovirus exposure and HLA in healthy donors. Donors counted as nominally healthy when sampled, yet unrecorded immune exposures were likely. Researchers ran the PCR with 60 Vbeta and 13 Jbeta primers. Clones were read by immunoSEQ multiplex PCR, and TCRdb kept only the in-frame ones, dropping some. Here the sample spans 130,000 or so clones, around four fifths being singletons. The CDR3 loop spans 14 amino acids. Germline V gene data show CDR1 as LNHDA and CDR2 as SQIVND (reference sequence). V lost 3 bases, J lost 2 bases, and 8 bases lay in between.

Sequencing used PBMCs. The sequence was collected from a man aged 30-40 years in good health and CMV-seronegative. V and J are TRBV19 and TRBJ1-5; TRBD1 might be the D (6 bases). The CDR3 protein is CASSIRTGNQPQHF. The DNA of the CDR3 is TGTGCCAGTAGTATTAGGACAGGCAATCAGCCCCAGCATTTT.